Listed below are T cell receptor beta chains from one sample, sequenced in a study of beta chain features in type 1 diabetes. Assay: immunoSEQ multiplex PCR; the TCRdb copy retains only in-frame clones and omits some. This table holds 200,000 to 250,000 clones, around an eighth found once. What was sequenced was naive CD4+ T cells from blood. These receptors came from a woman in her forties in good health. The CDR3 runs from the conserved cysteine through the conserved F or W. Fields, in order: clone size, V gene, J gene, D gene, CDR3 DNA, CDR3 protein. The D gene is left open where the match is weak. Some rows mark clone size as missing; the rest say once, few, many or name a class of expanded clone.

>few|TRBV5-1|TRBJ1-4|TRBD1
TGCGCCAGCAGCCCCGGGACAGTTGCAACTAATGAAAAACTGTTTTTT
CASSPGTVATNEKLFF
>.|TRBV5-4|TRBJ2-5|.
TGTGCCAGCACCGTACTCGGGGGGCGAGAGACCCAGTACTTC
CASTVLGGRETQYF
>.|TRBV2|TRBJ2-5|.
TGTGCCAGCAGTAAGACTGAGCTGGAGACCCAGTACTTC
CASSKTELETQYF
>few|TRBV18|TRBJ2-6|.
TGTGCCAGCTCACCACCGGGCAGTTACTCTGGGGCCAACGTCCTGACTTTC
CASSPPGSYSGANVLTF
>few|TRBV6-5|TRBJ2-7|.
TGTGCCAGCAGTTACGGGGTCAGGAGGGAGCAGTACTTC
CASSYGVRREQYF
>.|TRBV6-5|TRBJ2-7|TRBD1
TGTGCCAGCAGTCTGACAGGGGTCGACGAGCAGTACTTC
CASSLTGVDEQYF
>few|TRBV7-2|TRBJ2-7|TRBD1
TGTGCCAGCAGCTTAGGCGGGACAGGGGGTTCCCACGAGCAGTACTTC
CASSLGGTGGSHEQYF
>.|TRBV7-2|TRBJ1-2|.
TGTGCCAGCAGCGCTAGCGGCCAGGCTAACTATGGCTACACCTTC
CASSASGQANYGYTF
>.|TRBV4-1|TRBJ2-7|TRBD2
TGCGCCAGCAGCCATGGCGGGACTATCTCCTACGAGCAGTACTTC
CASSHGGTISYEQYF
>.|TRBV10-1|TRBJ2-7|.
TGCGCCAGCAGTGAGTCACTCTTCTACGAGCAGTACTTC
CASSESLFYEQYF
>.|TRBV2|TRBJ1-2|.
TGTGCCAGCAGCCAGGGGTACGGCTACACCTTC
CASSQGYGYTF
>few|TRBV25-1|TRBJ1-4|TRBD1
TGTGCCAGCAGTGAGGAGGGACAGCTTAATGAAAAACTGTTTTTT
CASSEEGQLNEKLFF
>.|TRBV6-6|TRBJ1-2|TRBD1
TGTGCCAGCACTGAGACAGGGGGCTATGGCTACACCTTC
CASTETGGYGYTF
>many|TRBV15|TRBJ2-2|TRBD1
TGTGCCACCAGCAGGGAGACAGGGGGGACCGGGGAGCTGTTTTTT
CATSRETGGTGELFF
>.|TRBV9|TRBJ2-7|.
TGTGCCAGCAGCGTAGGAGGGCCCGGGGCCTACGAGCAGTACTTC
CASSVGGPGAYEQYF
>.|TRBV10-3|TRBJ2-3|TRBD1
TGTGCCATCAGTGATCTTGACAGGGGGCCGACAGATACGCAGTATTTT
CAISDLDRGPTDTQYF
>.|TRBV12-5|TRBJ1-1|.
TGTGCTAGTGCCCCACGGCTAGAATTACGGGGAAACACTGAAGCTTTCTTT
CASAPRLELRGNTEAFF
>few|TRBV10-3|TRBJ1-1|TRBD1
TGTGCCATCAGCCCCGGGACAGGGCATTCGCTGAGGGCTGAAGCTTTCTTT
CAISPGTGHSLRAEAFF